The sequence of this T cell receptor beta chain was determined in a study of TIL therapy for anti-PD-1-resistant metastatic lung cancer. Looking at the study overall: Tumors carried a median about 1.5 non-synonymous mutations per megabase.

Trimming took off 7 bases at V and 3 bases at J, with 19 bases between the two ends. CDR1 MNHNS and CDR2 SASEGT come from the germline V gene. This CDR3 is built from 15 residues. Sequencing used immunoSEQ v3. TCRdb's copy holds only in-frame clones and misses some; the assay was immunoSEQ multiplex PCR. The table shows 55,000 to 65,000 clones, with roughly 66% occurring only once. Time point meaning: pre-treatment sample, taken before nivolumab and TIL therapy. Specimen: blood, collected at baseline. The TCR comes from a person aged 25 to 80 with non-small cell lung cancer. The chain joins TRBV6-1 to TRBJ2-7, with D perhaps matching TRBD2 (6 bases). In DNA form, the CDR3 reads TGTGCCAGCATGGTGGAGGGAGACTGGGGCTACGAGCAGTACTTC. Translated: CASMVEGDWGYEQYF.